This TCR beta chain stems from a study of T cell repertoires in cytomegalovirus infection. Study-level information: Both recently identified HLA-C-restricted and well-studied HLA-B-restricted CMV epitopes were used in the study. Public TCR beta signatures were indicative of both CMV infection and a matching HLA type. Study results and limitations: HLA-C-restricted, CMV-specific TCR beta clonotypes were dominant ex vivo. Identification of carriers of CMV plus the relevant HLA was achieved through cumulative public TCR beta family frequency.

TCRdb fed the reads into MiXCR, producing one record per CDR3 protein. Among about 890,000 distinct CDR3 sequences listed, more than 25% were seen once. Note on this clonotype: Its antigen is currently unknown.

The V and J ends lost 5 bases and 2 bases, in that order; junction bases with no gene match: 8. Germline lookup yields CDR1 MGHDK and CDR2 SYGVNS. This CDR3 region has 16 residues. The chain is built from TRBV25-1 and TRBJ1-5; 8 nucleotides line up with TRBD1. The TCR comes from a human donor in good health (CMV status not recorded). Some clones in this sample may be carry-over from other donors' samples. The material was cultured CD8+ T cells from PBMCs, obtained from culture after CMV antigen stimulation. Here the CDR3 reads CASSPQGARGNQPQHF. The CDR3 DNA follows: TGTGCCAGCAGTCCTCAGGGGGCGAGGGGCAATCAGCCCCAGCATTTT.